This section outlines one T cell receptor (beta chain) sequence together with its context. Its antigen remains unidentified. Base qualities are missing; no much larger clone stands one base away. Libraries were constructed by PCR. The data were produced on an Illumina MiSeq. In TCRdb, the public reads were trimmed at Q25 with fastp and aligned with MiXCR, with productive beta chains retained. Identical CDR3 proteins give one entry, which carries the most common genes and DNA. The sample table holds over 15,000 distinct CDR3 sequences, of which more than 30% were seen once. Around 1.5% of the sample is taken by the ten largest. The source of the sample is a study of regulatory and conventional T cells in breast cancer (dated by TCRdb to the mid-2010s). The V and J ends are trimmed by 0 bases and 0 bases, leaving 12 bases between them. Reading the germline V gene gives CDR1 MNHEY and CDR2 SVGAGI. From the cysteine up to the phenylalanine, the CDR3 has a length of 16 residues. This entry keeps only the CDR3 DNA: 48 bases, framed from base 1.

The chain is assembled from TRBV6-5 and TRBJ2-7, with the D gene too uncertain to name. This TCR derives from a female donor in good health. The sample was conventional T cells from blood. The CDR3 reads CASSYSSLPSSYEQYF. The DNA is TGTGCCAGCAGTTACTCGAGTCTCCCGAGCTCCTACGAGCAGTACTTC.